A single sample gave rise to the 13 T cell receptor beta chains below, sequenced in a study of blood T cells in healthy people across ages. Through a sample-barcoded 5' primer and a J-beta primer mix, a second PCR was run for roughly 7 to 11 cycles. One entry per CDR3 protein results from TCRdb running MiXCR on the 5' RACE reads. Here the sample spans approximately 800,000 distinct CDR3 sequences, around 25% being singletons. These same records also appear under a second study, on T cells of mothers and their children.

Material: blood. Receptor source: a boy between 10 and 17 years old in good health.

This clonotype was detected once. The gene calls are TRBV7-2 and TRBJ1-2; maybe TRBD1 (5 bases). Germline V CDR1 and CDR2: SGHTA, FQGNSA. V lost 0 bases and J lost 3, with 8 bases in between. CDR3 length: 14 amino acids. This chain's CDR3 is CASSLAQGDYGYTF. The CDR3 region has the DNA TGTGCCAGCAGCTTAGCCCAGGGAGACTATGGCTACACCTTC.

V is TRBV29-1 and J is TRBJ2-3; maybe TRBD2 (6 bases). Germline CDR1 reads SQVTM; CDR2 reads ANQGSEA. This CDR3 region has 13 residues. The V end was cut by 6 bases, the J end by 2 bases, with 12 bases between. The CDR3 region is CSVGRGFTDTQYF. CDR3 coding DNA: TGCAGCGTCGGCCGGGGGTTCACAGATACGCAGTATTTT.

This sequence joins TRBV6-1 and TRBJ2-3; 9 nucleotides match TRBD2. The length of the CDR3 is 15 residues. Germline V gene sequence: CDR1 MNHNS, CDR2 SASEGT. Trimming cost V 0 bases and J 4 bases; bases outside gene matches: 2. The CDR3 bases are TGTGCCAGCAGTGAAGCGCGGGGGGGGGCAGATACGCAGTATTTT. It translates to CASSEARGGADTQYF.

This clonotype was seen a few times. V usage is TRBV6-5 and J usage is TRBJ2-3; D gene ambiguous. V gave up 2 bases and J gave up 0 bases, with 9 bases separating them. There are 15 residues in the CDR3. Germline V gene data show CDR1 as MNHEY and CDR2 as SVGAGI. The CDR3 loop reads CASSYGQTSTDTQYF. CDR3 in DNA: TGTGCCAGCAGTTACGGGCAGACTAGCACAGATACGCAGTATTTT.

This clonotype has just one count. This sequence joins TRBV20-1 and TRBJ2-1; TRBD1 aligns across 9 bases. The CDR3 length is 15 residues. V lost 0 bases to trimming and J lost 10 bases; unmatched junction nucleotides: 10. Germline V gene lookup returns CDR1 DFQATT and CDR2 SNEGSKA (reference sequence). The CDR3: CSARDFGQGYEEQFF. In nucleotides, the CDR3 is TGCAGTGCTAGAGATTTCGGACAGGGGTATGAAGAGCAGTTCTTC.

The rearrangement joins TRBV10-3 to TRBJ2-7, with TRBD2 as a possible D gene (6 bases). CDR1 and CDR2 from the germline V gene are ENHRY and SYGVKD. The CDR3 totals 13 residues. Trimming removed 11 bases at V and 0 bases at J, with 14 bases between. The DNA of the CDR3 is TGTGCCCTACGGGAGTCAGCCTCCTACGAGCAGTACTTC. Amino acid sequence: CALRESASYEQYF.

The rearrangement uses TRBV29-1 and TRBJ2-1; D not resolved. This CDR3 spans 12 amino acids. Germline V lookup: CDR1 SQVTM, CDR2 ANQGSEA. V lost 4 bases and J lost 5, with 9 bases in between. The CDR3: CSVGWQNNEQFF. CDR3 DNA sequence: TGCAGCGTTGGTTGGCAAAACAATGAGCAGTTCTTC.

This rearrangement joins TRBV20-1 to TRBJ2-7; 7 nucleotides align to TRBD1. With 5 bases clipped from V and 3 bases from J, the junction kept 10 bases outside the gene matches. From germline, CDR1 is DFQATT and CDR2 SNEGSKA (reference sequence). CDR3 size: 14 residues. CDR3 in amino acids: CSASGQDNLYEQYF. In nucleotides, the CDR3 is TGCAGTGCTTCCGGACAGGACAATCTCTACGAGCAGTACTTC.

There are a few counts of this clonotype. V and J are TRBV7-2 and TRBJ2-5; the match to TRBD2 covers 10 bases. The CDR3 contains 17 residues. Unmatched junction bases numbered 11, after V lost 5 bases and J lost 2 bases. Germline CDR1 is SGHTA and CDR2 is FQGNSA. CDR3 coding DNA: TGTGCCAGCAGCCTCCAGGGGGGTAGCGGGAGGCAAGAGACCCAGTACTTC. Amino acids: CASSLQGGSGRQETQYF.

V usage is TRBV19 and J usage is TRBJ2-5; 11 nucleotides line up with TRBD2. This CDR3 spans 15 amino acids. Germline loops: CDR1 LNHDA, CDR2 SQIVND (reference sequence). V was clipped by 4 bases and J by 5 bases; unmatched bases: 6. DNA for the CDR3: TGTGCCAGTAGTACCAAGACTAGCGGGACGGAGACCCAGTACTTC. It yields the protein CASSTKTSGTETQYF.

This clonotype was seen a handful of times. The CDR3 DNA reads TGTGCCAGCATCGAAAGAGGGGCCCTGGACGGAGATACGCAGTATTTT. Amino acid sequence: CASIERGALDGDTQYF. The J gene is TRBJ2-3, the V gene TRBV2; TRBD1 or TRBD2 may be the D gene (5 bases each). Germline V gene data show CDR1 as SNHLY and CDR2 as FYNNEI. V gave up 7 bases and J gave up 5 bases, with 22 bases separating them. The CDR3 is 16 residues long.

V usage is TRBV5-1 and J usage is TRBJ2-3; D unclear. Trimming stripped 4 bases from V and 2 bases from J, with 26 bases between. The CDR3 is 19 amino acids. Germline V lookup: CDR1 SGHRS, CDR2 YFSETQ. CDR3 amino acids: CASSPRPQMRLFDTDTQYF. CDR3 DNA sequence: TGCGCCAGCAGCCCACGACCTCAAATGCGACTTTTTGACACAGATACGCAGTATTTT.

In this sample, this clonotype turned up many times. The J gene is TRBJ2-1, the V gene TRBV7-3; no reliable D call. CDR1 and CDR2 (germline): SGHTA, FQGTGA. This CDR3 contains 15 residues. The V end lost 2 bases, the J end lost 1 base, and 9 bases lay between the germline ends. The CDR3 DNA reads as TGTGCCAGCAGCTTAGATGGTGGATCCTACAATGAGCAGTTCTTC. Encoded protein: CASSLDGGSYNEQFF.